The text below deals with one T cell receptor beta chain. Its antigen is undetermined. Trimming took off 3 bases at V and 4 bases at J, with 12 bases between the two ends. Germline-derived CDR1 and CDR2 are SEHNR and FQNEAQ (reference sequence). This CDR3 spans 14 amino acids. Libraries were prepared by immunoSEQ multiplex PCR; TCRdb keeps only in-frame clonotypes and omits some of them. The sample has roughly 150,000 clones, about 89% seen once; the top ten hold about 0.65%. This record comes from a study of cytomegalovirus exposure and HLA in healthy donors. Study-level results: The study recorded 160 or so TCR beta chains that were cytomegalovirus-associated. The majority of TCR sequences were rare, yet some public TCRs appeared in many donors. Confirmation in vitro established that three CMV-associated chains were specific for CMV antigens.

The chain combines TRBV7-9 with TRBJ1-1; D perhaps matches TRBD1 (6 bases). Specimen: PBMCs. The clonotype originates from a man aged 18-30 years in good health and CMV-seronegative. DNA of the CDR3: TGTGCCAGCAGCTTCGGACAGACCGGCACTGAAGCTTTCTTT. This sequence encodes CASSFGQTGTEAFF.